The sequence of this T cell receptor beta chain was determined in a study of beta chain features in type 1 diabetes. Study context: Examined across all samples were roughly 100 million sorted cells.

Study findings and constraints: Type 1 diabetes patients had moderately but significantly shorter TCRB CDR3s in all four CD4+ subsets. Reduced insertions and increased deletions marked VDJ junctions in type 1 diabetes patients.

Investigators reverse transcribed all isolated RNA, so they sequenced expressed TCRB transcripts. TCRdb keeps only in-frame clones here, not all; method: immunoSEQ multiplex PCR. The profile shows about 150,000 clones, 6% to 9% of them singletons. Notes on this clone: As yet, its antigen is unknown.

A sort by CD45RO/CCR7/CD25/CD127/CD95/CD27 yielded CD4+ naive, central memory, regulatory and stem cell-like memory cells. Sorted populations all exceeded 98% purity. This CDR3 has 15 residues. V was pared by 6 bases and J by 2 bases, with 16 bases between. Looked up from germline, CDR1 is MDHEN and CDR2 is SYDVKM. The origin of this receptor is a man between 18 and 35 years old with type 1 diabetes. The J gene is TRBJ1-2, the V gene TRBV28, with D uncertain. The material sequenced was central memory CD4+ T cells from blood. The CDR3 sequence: CASRTAPGLNYGYTF. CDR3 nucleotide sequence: TGTGCCAGCAGAACCGCCCCCGGGTTGAACTATGGCTACACCTTC.